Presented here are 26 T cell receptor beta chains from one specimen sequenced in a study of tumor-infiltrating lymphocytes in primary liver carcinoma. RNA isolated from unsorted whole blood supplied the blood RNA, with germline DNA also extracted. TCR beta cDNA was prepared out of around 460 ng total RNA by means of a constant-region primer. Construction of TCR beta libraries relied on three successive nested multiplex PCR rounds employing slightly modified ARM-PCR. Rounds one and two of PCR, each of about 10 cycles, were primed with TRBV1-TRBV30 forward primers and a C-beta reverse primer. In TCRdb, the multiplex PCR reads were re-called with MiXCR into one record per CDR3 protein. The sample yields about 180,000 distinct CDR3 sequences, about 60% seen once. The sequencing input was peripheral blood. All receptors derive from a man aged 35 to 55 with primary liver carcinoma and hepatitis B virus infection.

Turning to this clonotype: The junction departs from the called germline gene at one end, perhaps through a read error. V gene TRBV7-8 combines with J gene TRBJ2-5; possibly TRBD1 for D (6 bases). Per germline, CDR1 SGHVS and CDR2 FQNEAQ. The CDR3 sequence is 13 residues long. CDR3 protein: CVSSWGPGETQYF. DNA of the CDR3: TGTGTCAGCAGCTGGGGGCCCGGAGAGACCCAGTACTTC.

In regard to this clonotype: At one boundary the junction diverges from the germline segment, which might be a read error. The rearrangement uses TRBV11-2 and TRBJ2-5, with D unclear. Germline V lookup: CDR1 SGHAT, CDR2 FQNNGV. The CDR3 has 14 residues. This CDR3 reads CASSYISRQETQYF. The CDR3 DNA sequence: TGTGCCAGCAGCTACATCTCAAGACAAGAGACACAGTACTTC.

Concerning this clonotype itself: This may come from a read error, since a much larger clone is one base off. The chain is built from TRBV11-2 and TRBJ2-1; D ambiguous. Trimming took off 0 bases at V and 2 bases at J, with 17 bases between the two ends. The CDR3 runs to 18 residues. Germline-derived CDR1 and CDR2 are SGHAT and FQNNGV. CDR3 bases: TGTGCCAGCAGCTTAGACCTGGCCTCCTTCTCCGCCTACAATGAGCAGTTCTTC. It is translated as CASSLDLASFSAYNEQFF.

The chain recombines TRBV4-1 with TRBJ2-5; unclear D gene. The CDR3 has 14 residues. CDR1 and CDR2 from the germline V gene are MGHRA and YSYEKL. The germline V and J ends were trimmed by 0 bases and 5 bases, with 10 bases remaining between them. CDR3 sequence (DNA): TGCGCCAGCAGCCAAGATCCCGGCCGGGAGACCCAGTACTTC. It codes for CASSQDPGRETQYF.

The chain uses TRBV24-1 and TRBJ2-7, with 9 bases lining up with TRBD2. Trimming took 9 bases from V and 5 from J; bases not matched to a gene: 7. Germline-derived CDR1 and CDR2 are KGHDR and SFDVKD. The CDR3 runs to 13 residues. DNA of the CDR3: TGTGCCACCGGCGCGGGAGGGCCGAACGAGCAGTACTTC. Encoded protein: CATGAGGPNEQYF.

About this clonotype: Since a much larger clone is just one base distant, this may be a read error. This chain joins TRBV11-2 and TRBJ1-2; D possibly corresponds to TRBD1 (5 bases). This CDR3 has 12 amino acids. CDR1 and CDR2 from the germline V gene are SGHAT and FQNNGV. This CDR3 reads CASSLGGVGYIF. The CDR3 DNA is TGTGCCAGCAGCTTAGGGGGGGTTGGCTACATCTTC.

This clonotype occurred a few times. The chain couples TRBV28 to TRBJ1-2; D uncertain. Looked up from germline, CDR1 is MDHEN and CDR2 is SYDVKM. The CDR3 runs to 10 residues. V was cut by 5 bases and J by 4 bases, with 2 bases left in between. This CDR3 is CASSGYGYTF. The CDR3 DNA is TGTGCCAGCAGTGGCTATGGCTACACCTTC.

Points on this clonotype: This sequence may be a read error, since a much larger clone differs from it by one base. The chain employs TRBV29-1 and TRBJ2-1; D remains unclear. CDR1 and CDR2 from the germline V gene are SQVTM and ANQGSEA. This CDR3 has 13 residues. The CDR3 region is CSVARQVMNEQLF. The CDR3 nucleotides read TGCAGCGTTGCCCGCCAGGTTATGAATGAGCAGTTATTC.

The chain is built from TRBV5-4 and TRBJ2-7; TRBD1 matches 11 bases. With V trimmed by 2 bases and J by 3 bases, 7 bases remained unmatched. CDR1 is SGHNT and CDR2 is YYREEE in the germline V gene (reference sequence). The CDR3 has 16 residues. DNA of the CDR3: TGTGCCAGCAGCTTAACCCCCGGGACAGGGGGCTACGAGCAGTACTTC. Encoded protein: CASSLTPGTGGYEQYF.

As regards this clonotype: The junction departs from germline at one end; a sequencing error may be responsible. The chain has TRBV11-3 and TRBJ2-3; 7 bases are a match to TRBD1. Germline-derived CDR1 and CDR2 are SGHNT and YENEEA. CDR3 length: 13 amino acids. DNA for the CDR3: TGTGCCAGCAGCGCCGTAGGGGGCGATACGCATCATTTT. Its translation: CASSAVGGDTHHF.

The CDR3 spells CASRRQGLNGYTF. The CDR3 DNA is TGTGCCAGCAGGCGGCAGGGTCTCAATGGCTACACCTTC. The rearrangement joins TRBV12-3 or TRBV12-4 to TRBJ1-2; D might be TRBD1 (5 bases). Trimming cost V 6 bases and J 6 bases, with 14 bases left between them. CDR3 length: 13 amino acids.

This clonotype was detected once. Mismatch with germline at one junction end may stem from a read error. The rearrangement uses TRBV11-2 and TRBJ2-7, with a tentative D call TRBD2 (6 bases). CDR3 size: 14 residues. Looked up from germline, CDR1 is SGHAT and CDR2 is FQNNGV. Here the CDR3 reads CACRLTDGGYEQYF. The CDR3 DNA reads TGTGCCTGCAGATTAACCGACGGGGGCTACGAGCAGTACTTC.

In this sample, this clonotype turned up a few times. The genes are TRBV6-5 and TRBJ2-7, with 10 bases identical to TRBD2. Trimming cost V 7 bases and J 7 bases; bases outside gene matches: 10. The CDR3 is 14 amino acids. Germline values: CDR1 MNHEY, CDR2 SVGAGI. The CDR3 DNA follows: TGTGCCAGCAACCCTCTAGCGGGAGCGGGGGAGCAGTACTTC. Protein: CASNPLAGAGEQYF.

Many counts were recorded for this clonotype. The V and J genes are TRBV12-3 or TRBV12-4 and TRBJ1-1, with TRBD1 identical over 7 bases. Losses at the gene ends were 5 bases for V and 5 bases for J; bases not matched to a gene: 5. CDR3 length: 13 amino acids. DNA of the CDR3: TGTGCCAGCAGTGTGACAGGGTTGACTGAAGCTTTCTTT. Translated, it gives CASSVTGLTEAFF.

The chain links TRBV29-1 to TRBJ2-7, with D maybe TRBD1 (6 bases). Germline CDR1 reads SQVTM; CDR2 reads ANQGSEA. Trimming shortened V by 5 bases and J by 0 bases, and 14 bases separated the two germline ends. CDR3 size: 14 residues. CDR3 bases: TGCAGCGTTAATTCCGCCAGGGGCTCCTACGAGCAGTACTTC. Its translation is CSVNSARGSYEQYF.

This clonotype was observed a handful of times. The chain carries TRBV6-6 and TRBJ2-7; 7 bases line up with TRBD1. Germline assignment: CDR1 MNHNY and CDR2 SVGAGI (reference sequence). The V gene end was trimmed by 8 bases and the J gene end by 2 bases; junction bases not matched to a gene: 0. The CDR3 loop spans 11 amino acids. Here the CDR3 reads CASGTAYEQYF. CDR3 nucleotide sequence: TGTGCCAGCGGGACAGCCTACGAGCAGTACTTC.

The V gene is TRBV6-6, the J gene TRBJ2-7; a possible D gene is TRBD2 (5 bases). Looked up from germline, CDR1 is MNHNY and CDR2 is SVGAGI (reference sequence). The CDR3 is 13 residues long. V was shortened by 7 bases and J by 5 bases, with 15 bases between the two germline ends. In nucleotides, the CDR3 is TGTGCCAGCAATTCCCTTGGAGGAGACGAGCAGTACTTC. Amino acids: CASNSLGGDEQYF.

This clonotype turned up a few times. CDR3 loop: CASSQGGAYEQYF. The CDR3 bases are TGTGCCAGCAGCCAAGGAGGGGCCTACGAGCAGTACTTC. The gene calls are TRBV14 and TRBJ2-7; D tentatively reads TRBD1 or TRBD2 (5 bases each). CDR3 length equals 13 residues. Trimming took off 1 base at V and 2 bases at J, with 6 bases between the two ends. Per the germline V gene, CDR1 is SGHDN and CDR2 is FVKESK.

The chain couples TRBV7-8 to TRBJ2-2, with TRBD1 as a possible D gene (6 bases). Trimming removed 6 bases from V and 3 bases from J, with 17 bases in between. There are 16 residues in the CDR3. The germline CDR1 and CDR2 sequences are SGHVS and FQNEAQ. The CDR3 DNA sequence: TGTGCCAGCAGTTCCTCAGGGGCGCGGGACACCGGGGAGCTGTTTTTT. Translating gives CASSSSGARDTGELFF.

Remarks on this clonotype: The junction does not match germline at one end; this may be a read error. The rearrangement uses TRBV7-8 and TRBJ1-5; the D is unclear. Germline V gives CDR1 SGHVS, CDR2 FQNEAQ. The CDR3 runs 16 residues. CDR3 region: CASSPAGTYSNQPQRF. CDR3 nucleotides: TGTGCCAGCAGCCCCGCAGGAACTTATAGCAATCAGCCCCAGCGTTTT.

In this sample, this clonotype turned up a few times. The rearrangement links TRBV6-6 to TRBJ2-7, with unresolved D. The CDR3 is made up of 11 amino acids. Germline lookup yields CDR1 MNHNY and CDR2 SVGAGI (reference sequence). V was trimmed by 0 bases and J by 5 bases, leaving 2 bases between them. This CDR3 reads CASSYSNEQYF. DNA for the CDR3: TGTGCCAGCAGTTACTCTAACGAGCAGTACTTC.

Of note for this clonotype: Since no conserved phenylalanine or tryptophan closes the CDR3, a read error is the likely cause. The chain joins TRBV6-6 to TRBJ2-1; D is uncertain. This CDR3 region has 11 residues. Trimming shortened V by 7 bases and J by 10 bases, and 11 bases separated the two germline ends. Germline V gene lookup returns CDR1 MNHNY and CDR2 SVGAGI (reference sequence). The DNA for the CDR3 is TGTGCCAGCATTCAGGTTGGGGAGCAGTTCCTC. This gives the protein CASIQVGEQFL.

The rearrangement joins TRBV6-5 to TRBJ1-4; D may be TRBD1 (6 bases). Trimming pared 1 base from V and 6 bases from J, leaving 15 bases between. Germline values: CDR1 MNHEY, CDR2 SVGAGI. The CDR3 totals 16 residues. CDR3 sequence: CASSYLRRTEDEKLFF. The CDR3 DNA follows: TGTGCCAGCAGTTACTTGCGGCGGACAGAAGATGAAAAACTGTTTTTT.

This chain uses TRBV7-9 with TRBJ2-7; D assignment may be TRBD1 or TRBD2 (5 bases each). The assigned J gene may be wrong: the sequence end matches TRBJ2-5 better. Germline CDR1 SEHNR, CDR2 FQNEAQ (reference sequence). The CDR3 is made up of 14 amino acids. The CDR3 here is CASSFEGHEETQYF. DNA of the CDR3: TGTGCCAGCAGCTTCGAGGGGCATGAAGAGACCCAGTACTTC.

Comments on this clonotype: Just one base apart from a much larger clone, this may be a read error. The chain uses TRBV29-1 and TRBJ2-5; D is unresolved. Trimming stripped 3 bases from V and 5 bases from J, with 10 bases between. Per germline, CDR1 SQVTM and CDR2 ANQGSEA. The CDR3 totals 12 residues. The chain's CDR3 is CSVDEVEETQYF. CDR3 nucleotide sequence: TGCAGCGTTGATGAGGTGGAGGAGACCCAGTACTTC.

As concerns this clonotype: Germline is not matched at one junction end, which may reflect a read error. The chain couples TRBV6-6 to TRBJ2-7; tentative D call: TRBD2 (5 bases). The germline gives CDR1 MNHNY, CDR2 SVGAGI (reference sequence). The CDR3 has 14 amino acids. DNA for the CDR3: TGTGGCAGCAGTTATGGGAGTACCTACTACGAGCAGTACTTC. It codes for CGSSYGSTYYEQYF.